This passage covers 18 T cell receptor beta chains from one sample sequenced in a study of cytomegalovirus exposure and HLA in healthy donors. The PCR was carried out with 60 Vbeta primers and 13 Jbeta primers. Assay used: immunoSEQ multiplex PCR; TCRdb lists only in-frame clones, some missing. Among about 130,000 clones listed, over 65% were seen once. What was sequenced was PBMCs. The receptors shown here come from a man aged 45-65 years in good health and CMV-seronegative.

This clone was seen once. V usage is TRBV11-3 and J usage is TRBJ1-3; weak D call: TRBD1 (6 bases). The CDR3 is 16 amino acids. V dropped 5 bases and J dropped 0 bases, with 14 bases sitting between them. CDR1 is SGHNT, CDR2 YENEEA, per germline. CDR3 residues: CASSEDSSVSGNTIYF. The CDR3 nucleotides are TGTGCCAGCAGCGAGGACAGTAGCGTCTCTGGAAACACCATATATTTT. Together with reference TRBV11-3 and TRBJ1-3, the CDR3 gives the full variable domain: EAGVVQSPRYKIIEKKQPVAFWCNPISGHNTLYWYLQNLGQGPELLIRYENEEAVDDSQLPKDRFSAERLKGVDSTLKIQPAELGDSAVYLCASSEDSSVSGNTIYFGEGSWLTVV.

This clone appeared once. V usage is TRBV6-1 and J usage is TRBJ2-3, with D perhaps matching TRBD2 (5 bases). Germline V lookup: CDR1 MNHNS, CDR2 SASEGT. CDR3 length: 13 residues. V lost 5 bases and J lost 2, with 8 bases in between. CDR3: CASSISDTDTQYF. In DNA form, the CDR3 reads TGTGCCAGCAGTATTAGCGACACAGATACGCAGTATTTT.

The rearrangement uses TRBV6-1 and TRBJ1-5; TRBD1 matches 8 bases. The CDR3 has 15 residues. Germline trimming cut 6 bases from V and 7 bases from J; bases unmatched to any gene: 11. Germline values: CDR1 MNHNS, CDR2 SASEGT. DNA for the CDR3: TGTGCCAGCAGGCGGCCCGACAGGGGAGAACAGCCCCAGCATTTT. Protein: CASRRPDRGEQPQHF.

This chain connects TRBV6-5 to TRBJ2-2; maybe TRBD2 (7 bases). Germline values: CDR1 MNHEY, CDR2 SVGAGI. V was pared by 6 bases and J by 6 bases, with 14 bases between. This CDR3 region has 14 residues. The CDR3 loop is CASSWEGGPGELFF. The CDR3 coding sequence is TGTGCCAGCAGCTGGGAGGGGGGACCCGGGGAGCTGTTTTTT.

The chain links TRBV19 to TRBJ1-2; D is perhaps TRBD1 (5 bases). The CDR3 is made up of 11 amino acids. Germline lookup yields CDR1 LNHDA and CDR2 SQIVND (reference sequence). V lost 5 bases to trimming and J lost 5 bases, with 6 bases between them. The CDR3 bases are TGTGCCAGTAGTCAGGGATATGGCTACACCTTC. Residues: CASSQGYGYTF.

The chain couples TRBV30 to TRBJ2-7; D may be TRBD1 (6 bases). The CDR3 covers 13 residues. V lost 2 bases and J 3 bases, leaving 11 bases between the germline ends. Germline V lookup: CDR1 GTSNPN, CDR2 SVGIG (reference sequence). CDR3 protein: CAWSPGQYYEQYF. CDR3 nucleotide sequence: TGTGCCTGGAGTCCGGGACAATACTACGAGCAGTACTTC.

This clone was counted between two and nine times. The chain employs TRBV6-1 and TRBJ2-1; the D is unclear. The germline V gene encodes CDR1 MNHNS and CDR2 SASEGT. The CDR3 extends over 11 amino acids. V lost 10 bases and J 9 bases, leaving 13 bases between the germline ends. The CDR3 sequence: CATQSAGEQFF. As DNA, the CDR3 is TGTGCCACCCAGTCGGCAGGTGAGCAGTTCTTC.

The rearrangement joins TRBV27 to TRBJ1-5; D uncertain. The V end was cut by 2 bases, the J end by 5 bases, with 13 bases between. The length of the CDR3 is 15 residues. The germline V gene encodes CDR1 MNHEY and CDR2 SMNVEV (reference sequence). CDR3 region: CASSLVRPIDQPQHF. CDR3 DNA sequence: TGTGCCAGCAGTTTAGTGAGGCCAATCGATCAGCCCCAGCATTTT.

The rearrangement joins TRBV11-2 to TRBJ2-7, with a tentative D call TRBD2 (6 bases). The V end was cut by 4 bases, the J end by 2 bases, with 21 bases between. Looked up from germline, CDR1 is SGHAT and CDR2 is FQNNGV. This CDR3 region has 17 residues. CDR3 DNA: TGTGCCAGCAGCTCTACCCTTTGGGCTAGCGCAACCTACGAGCAGTACTTC. Its protein is CASSSTLWASATYEQYF.

The rearrangement links TRBV27 to TRBJ2-7, with D perhaps matching TRBD2 (5 bases). CDR3 size: 14 residues. Trimming stripped 6 bases from V and 4 bases from J, with 16 bases between. Germline CDR1 is MNHEY and CDR2 is SMNVEV (reference sequence). The CDR3 region has the DNA TGTGCCAGCAGGGACGGAGGAGGAGGTTACGAGCAGTACTTC. Protein product: CASRDGGGGYEQYF.

The rearrangement links TRBV18 to TRBJ2-7; weak D call: TRBD1 (6 bases). Germline lookup yields CDR1 KGHSH and CDR2 LQKENI. This CDR3 is built from 14 residues. V gave up 2 bases and J gave up 1 base, with 9 bases separating them. This CDR3 reads CASSPGDTSYEQYF. In DNA, the CDR3 is TGTGCCAGCTCACCAGGGGACACATCCTACGAGCAGTACTTC.

The chain uses TRBV7-9 and TRBJ2-7, with TRBD1 as a possible D gene (6 bases). CDR1 and CDR2 from the germline V gene are SEHNR and FQNEAQ (reference sequence). V was shortened by 5 bases and J by 2 bases, with 13 bases between the two germline ends. The CDR3 sequence is 14 residues long. CDR3 amino acids: CASSGRQVPYEQYF. The CDR3 DNA reads TGTGCCAGCAGCGGTCGACAGGTTCCCTACGAGCAGTACTTC.

The rearrangement uses TRBV7-3 and TRBJ1-1; TRBD1 is a possible D gene (6 bases). V lost 5 bases and J lost 0, with 10 bases in between. The CDR3 has 14 residues. The germline gives CDR1 SGHTA, CDR2 FQGTGA. The CDR3, as DNA: TGTGCCAGCAGCCCCCAGGGGCTGAACACTGAAGCTTTCTTT. This codes for CASSPQGLNTEAFF. Full variable domain (rest looked up from reference TRBV7-3 and TRBJ1-1): GAGVSQTPSNKVTEKGKYVELRCDPISGHTALYWYRQSLGQGPEFLIYFQGTGAADDSGLPNDRFFAVRPEGSVSTLKIQRTERGDSAVYLCASSPQGLNTEAFFGQGTRLTVV.

The V call is TRBV29-1, the J call TRBJ2-1; 7 bases are a match to TRBD1. Germline-derived CDR1 and CDR2 are SQVTM and ANQGSEA. V shed 4 bases and J 3 bases; nucleotides not matched to a gene: 0. The CDR3 loop spans 12 amino acids. As DNA, the CDR3 is TGCAGCGTTGGGGACAGCTACAATGAGCAGTTCTTC. As protein: CSVGDSYNEQFF.

The V call is TRBV28, the J call TRBJ1-1; 10 bases are shared with TRBD1. V shed 2 bases, J shed 8 bases, and the junction held 5 bases outside the gene matches. The CDR3 contains 14 residues. The germline V gene encodes CDR1 MDHEN and CDR2 SYDVKM. The CDR3 protein is CASSLGTGEEEAFF. The CDR3 coding sequence is TGTGCCAGCAGTTTAGGGACAGGGGAGGAGGAAGCTTTCTTT.

The chain recombines TRBV29-1 with TRBJ2-7; tentative D call: TRBD2 (6 bases). The CDR3 totals 16 residues. In germline, CDR1 is SQVTM, CDR2 ANQGSEA. The V end was cut by 2 bases, the J end by 1 base, with 18 bases between. In DNA form, the CDR3 reads TGCAGCGTTGAATCTCAAGCGGAGGGCGAGTCCTACGAGCAGTACTTC. Translating it yields CSVESQAEGESYEQYF.

The chain links TRBV29-1 to TRBJ2-5, with 7 positions matching TRBD1. With 7 bases clipped from V and 1 base from J, the junction kept 6 bases outside the gene matches. The CDR3 covers 13 residues. Germline CDR1 SQVTM, CDR2 ANQGSEA. CDR3 residues: CSGIWTGQETQYF. DNA for the CDR3: TGCAGCGGGATCTGGACAGGCCAAGAGACCCAGTACTTC.

This clone was seen just once. The chain recombines TRBV28 with TRBJ2-7, with D perhaps matching TRBD2 (6 bases). CDR1 is MDHEN and CDR2 is SYDVKM in the germline V gene. The CDR3 loop spans 12 amino acids. Trimming took off 3 bases at V and 6 bases at J, with 9 bases between the two ends. The CDR3 DNA reads TGTGCCAGCAGTTTTCCCGGGGGCGAGCAGTACTTC. It specifies CASSFPGGEQYF.